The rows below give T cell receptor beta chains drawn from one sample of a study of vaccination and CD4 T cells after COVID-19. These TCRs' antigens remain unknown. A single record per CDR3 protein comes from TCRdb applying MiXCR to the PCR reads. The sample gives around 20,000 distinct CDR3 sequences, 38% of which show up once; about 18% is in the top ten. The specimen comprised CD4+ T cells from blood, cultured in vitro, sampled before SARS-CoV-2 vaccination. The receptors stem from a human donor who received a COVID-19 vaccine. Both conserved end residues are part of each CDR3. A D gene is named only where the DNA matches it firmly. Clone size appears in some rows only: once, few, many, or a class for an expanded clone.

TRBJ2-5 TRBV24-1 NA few CATSYGQGLSGSETQYF TGTGCCACCAGTTATGGCCAGGGGTTATCGGGATCAGAGACCCAGTACTTC
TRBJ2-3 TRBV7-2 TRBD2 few CASSLGGLAGTDTQYF TGTGCCAGCAGCTTAGGCGGGCTAGCGGGGACAGATACGCAGTATTTT
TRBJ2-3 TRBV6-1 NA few CASSEGAGIASTDTQYF TGTGCCAGCAGTGAAGGGGCTGGGATAGCTAGCACAGATACGCAGTATTTT
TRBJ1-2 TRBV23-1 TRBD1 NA CASSQSGTGALYGYTF TGCGCCAGCAGTCAATCGGGGACAGGGGCACTCTATGGCTACACCTTC
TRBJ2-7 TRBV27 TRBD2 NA CASSFPSGASYF TGTGCCAGCAGTTTTCCTAGCGGGGCTTCGTACTTC
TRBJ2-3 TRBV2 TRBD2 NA CASSPPSFSGGQKRTDTQYF TGTGCCAGCAGTCCCCCCTCCTTTAGCGGGGGACAAAAGCGCACAGATACGCAGTATTTT
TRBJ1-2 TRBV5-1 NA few CASSPMDYGYTF TGCGCCAGCAGTCCTATGGACTATGGCTACACCTTC
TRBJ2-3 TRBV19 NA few CASSLSTGSSTDTQYF TGTGCCAGTAGTCTTAGCACGGGCTCTAGCACAGATACGCAGTATTTT
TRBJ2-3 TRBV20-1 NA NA CSASRDQGYTDTQYF TGCAGTGCTAGTCGGGACCAAGGGTACACAGATACGCAGTATTTT
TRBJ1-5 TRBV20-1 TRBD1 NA CSARAWGQGNQPQHF TGCAGTGCTAGAGCCTGGGGACAGGGGAATCAGCCCCAGCATTTT
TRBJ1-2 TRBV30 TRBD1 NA CAWSLRAGGYGYTF TGTGCCTGGTCCCTACGAGCAGGGGGCTATGGCTACACCTTC
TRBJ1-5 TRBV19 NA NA CASGQGYSNQPQHF TGTGCCAGTGGGCAGGGTTATAGCAATCAGCCCCAGCATTTT
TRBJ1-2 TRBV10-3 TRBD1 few CAISSGQGGANYGYTF TGTGCCATCAGCTCCGGACAGGGTGGTGCTAACTATGGCTACACCTTC
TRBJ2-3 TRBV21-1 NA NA CASSLKGDSTDTQYF TGTGCCAGCAGCCTAAAGGGGGACAGCACAGATACGCAGTATTTT
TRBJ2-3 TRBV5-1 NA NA CASSPDGPGDTQYF TGCGCCAGCAGCCCGGACGGACCGGGAGATACGCAGTATTTT
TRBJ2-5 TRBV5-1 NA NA CASSLAPGEETQYF TGCGCCAGCAGCTTGGCACCAGGGGAAGAGACCCAGTACTTC
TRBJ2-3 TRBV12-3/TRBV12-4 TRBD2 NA CASSDLGERGIRADTQYF TGTGCCAGCAGTGACCTGGGGGAGCGGGGGATTAGGGCAGATACGCAGTATTTT